The T cell receptor beta chain described here comes from a study of siplizumab effects on memory and regulatory T cells. Study results and caveats: Naive versus memory phenotype went unassigned for roughly 75-96% of proliferating CD4+ or CD8+ clones. Memory cells that were CD4+ and unstimulated gave rise to alloreactive sequences, which siplizumab significantly reduced.

This clone appeared a single time. The antigen is not known. Unstimulated naive, memory, effector memory and TEMRA subsets were subjected to sequencing in a few donor pairs. The repertoire was sequenced with immunoSEQ multiplex PCR; TCRdb's copy has only in-frame clones and lacks some. The sample consists of tens of thousands of clones, roughly 84% of them appearing once. This TCR was recovered from a human donor in good health. Sequenced sample: naive CD8+ T cells sorted from blood.

For the CDR3, the DNA is TGTGCTAGTGGTTTGCCTGCCTATGGGGGAACCTACGAGCAGTACTTC. Its translation is CASGLPAYGGTYEQYF. This chain links TRBV12-5 with TRBJ2-7; D tentatively reads TRBD1 or TRBD2 (5 bases each). The CDR3 loop spans 16 amino acids. Germline V gives CDR1 LGHNT, CDR2 FRNRAP. Trimming took off 2 bases at V and 2 bases at J, with 16 bases between the two ends.